The rows below give T cell receptor beta chains drawn from one sample of a study of cytomegalovirus exposure and HLA in healthy donors. Using immunoSEQ multiplex PCR, the repertoire was profiled, and TCRdb retains in-frame clones only, with some absent. The table includes about 160,000 clones, 76% detected once. The sequencing input was PBMCs. The receptors were sampled from a man aged 55 to 69 in good health and CMV-seronegative. Each CDR3 is given with its conserved first and last residue. The order of the fields is D gene, CDR3 length, V gene, J gene, clone size, CDR3 DNA, CDR3 protein. A D gene is named only where the DNA matches it firmly. The size of a clone is reported for some rows only, either as once, few or many, or as a class for expanded clones.

TRBD2,14,TRBV28,TRBJ2-7,NA,TGTGCCAGCATGGGTAGCGGGAGAGGTAACGAGCAGTACTTC,CASMGSGRGNEQYF
TRBD1,17,TRBV15,TRBJ2-1,NA,TGCGCCACCAGCAGCCGGACAGGGTCCCACACTTATAATGAGCAGTTCTTC,CATSSRTGSHTYNEQFF
TRBD2,16,TRBV15,TRBJ2-3,NA,TGTGCCACCAGCAGAGGTAGCGGGAGGAGAACAGATACGCAGTATTTT,CATSRGSGRRTDTQYF
NA,14,TRBV5-1,TRBJ2-7,NA,TGCGCCAGCAGCTTGGCTAGGAGTGGCTACGAGCAGTACTTC,CASSLARSGYEQYF
TRBD2,13,TRBV6-6,TRBJ2-1,NA,TGTGCCAGCGGACGGGAGGCCTACAATGAGCAGTTCTTC,CASGREAYNEQFF
NA,15,TRBV27,TRBJ1-4,NA,TGTGCCAGCAGTTTATCGAGGCTGACTAATGAAAAACTGTTTTTT,CASSLSRLTNEKLFF
NA,16,TRBV5-1,TRBJ1-1,NA,TGCGCCAGCAGCTTTGGGGCGGGGGCCGCGGGCCCTGAAGCTTTCTTT,CASSFGAGAAGPEAFF
NA,16,TRBV18,TRBJ2-7,NA,TGTGCCAGCTCACTCACTCGGGGTACGATTAAGGACGAGCAGTACTTC,CASSLTRGTIKDEQYF
TRBD1,13,TRBV10-3,TRBJ1-1,NA,TGTGCCATCAGTGGAACAGGGGACACTGAAGCTTTCTTT,CAISGTGDTEAFF
TRBD1,14,TRBV5-1,TRBJ1-2,once,TGCGCCAGCAGCTGGGACAGGGTATCCTATGGCTACACCTTC,CASSWDRVSYGYTF
TRBD1,15,TRBV5-5,TRBJ1-5,NA,TGTGCCAGCAGCTCGACAGGGAATAGCAATCAGCCCCAGCATTTT,CASSSTGNSNQPQHF
NA,17,TRBV27,TRBJ1-5,NA,TGTGCCAGCAGTTTACGTGCGGGGGGGGCTAGCAATCAGCCCCAGCATTTT,CASSLRAGGASNQPQHF